This T cell receptor beta chain was found in a study of blood T cells in healthy people across ages (dated by TCRdb to 2013 to 2016). Study-level background: In model experiments, template switching captured about one uniquely barcoded TCR beta cDNA molecule for every two T cells. To track age-related changes in TCR beta repertoire diversity, the study relied on deep sequencing normalized with unique cDNA molecular identifiers. The donors were split into four age groups: young (average about 16 years), middle-aged (roughly 42), aged (62) and long-lived (about 74). To avoid experimental bias, donors of different ages were randomly spread across the sequencing lanes. Two additional independent replicas of 1 million unique cDNA reads from the same blood draw were analyzed for two donors (one aged 18 to 30 and one aged 80 or older).

Points on this clonotype: Its antigen target is currently unknown. Base-call qualities are not available, and no considerably larger clone is one nucleotide away.

Library construction relied on 5' RACE. The listed sequencing device is Illumina HiSeq 2500. The second PCR ran for about 7 to 11 cycles and used a J-beta primer mix along with a sample-barcoded 5' primer. Each TCR beta cDNA molecule received a unique molecular identifier from a template-switch 5' adaptor carrying 12 random nucleotides. At least 3 million CDR3-containing paired-end reads were obtained from each sample. First-strand cDNA synthesis was performed from all RNA using the Mint cDNA synthesis kit, with priming by a TRBC-specific oligonucleotide. Following uracil-DNA glycosylase treatment, all cDNA underwent a first 18-cycle PCR with the universal primers M1SS and BC2_uni_R. In the authors' own workflow: For normalization, 1 million high-quality reads, each with a distinct molecular identifier, were randomly selected from each sample. Instead of being binned into consensus sequences, reads that shared molecular identifiers were thrown out. CDR3 identification, clonotype clustering and error correction used MiTCR with a Q25 quality threshold and the strictest error-elimination algorithm. Lower-bound total TCR beta diversity was estimated with a nonparametric unseen species model using Euler transformation. TCRdb reprocessed the public reads (quality trimming at Q25 with fastp, clone calling with MiXCR) and kept in-frame beta chains. Every distinct CDR3 protein forms one entry, paired with its most common genes and DNA. The V and J calls were determined by TCRdb, not by the authors. In all, the sample holds over a million distinct CDR3 sequences, and around 40% of those were seen once. Approximately 4% of the sample is taken by the ten largest.

Study-wide conclusions, independent of this receptor: Because profiling used bulk unsorted PBMCs, naive and antigen-experienced compartments could not be compared conclusively. Compared with the aged group, the long-lived group had more naive CD4+ T cells, fewer expanded clones and increased TCR diversity, a pattern suggesting age selection. There was a strong correlation between observed TCR beta diversity and the percentage of naive T cells measured by flow cytometry. Observed TCR beta diversity per million T cells fell roughly linearly with age, and a significant reduction was already apparent by age around 36. Estimates of total diversity based on one million sequenced T cells were regarded as lower bounds and as underestimates. Because the CMV infection status of the donors was unknown, age-related changes in expanded clonotypes may potentially have been confounded.

Donors were 30 to 45 systemically healthy Caucasian individuals from Russia aged roughly 6 to 90 years. Each donor gave 8 to 10 milliliters of peripheral blood, drawn into EDTA-treated Vacutainer tubes. Ficoll-Paque density-gradient centrifugation was used to isolate PBMCs, with at least 6.5 million per sample. Trizol reagent was used to extract total RNA from PBMCs, with at least 6 micrograms per sample. Naive CD45RAhigh/CD27high T cell percentages were measured by flow cytometry on a PBMC aliquot from every donor. The sequence derives from a woman aged 18-30 years in good health. Sequencing used blood.

Read as DNA, the sequence is TGTGCCAGCAGCAAAGACGCCCTCCCCCGGTGCGGTACCGCAGAGAGGAACACTGAAGCTTTCTTT. This translates into CASSKDALPRCGTAERNTEAFF. The sequence links TRBV21-1 to TRBJ1-1. TRBV21-1 is a pseudogene. Including cysteine and phenylalanine, the CDR3 has 22 amino acids. The read is trimmed to its CDR3 DNA, 66 bases read in frame from base 1.